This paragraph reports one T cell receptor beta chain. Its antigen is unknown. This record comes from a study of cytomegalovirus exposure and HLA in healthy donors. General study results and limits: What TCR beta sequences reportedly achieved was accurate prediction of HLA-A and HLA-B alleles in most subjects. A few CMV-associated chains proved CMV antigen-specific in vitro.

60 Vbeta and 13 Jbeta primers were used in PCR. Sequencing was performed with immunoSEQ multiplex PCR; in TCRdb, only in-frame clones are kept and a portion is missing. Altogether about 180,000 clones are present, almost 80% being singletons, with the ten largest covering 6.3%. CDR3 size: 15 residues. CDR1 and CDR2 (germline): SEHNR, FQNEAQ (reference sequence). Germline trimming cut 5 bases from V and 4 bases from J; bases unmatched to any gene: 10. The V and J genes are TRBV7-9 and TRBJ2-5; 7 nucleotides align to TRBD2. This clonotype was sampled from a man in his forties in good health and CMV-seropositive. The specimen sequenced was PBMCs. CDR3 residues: CASSTGGGGRETQYF. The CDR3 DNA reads TGTGCCAGCAGCACGGGAGGCGGGGGTCGAGAGACCCAGTACTTC. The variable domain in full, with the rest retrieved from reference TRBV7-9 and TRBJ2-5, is DTGVSQNPRHKITKRGQNVTFRCDPISEHNRLYWYRQTLGQGPEFLTYFQNEAQLEKSRLLSDRFSAERPKGSFSTLEIQRTEQGDSAMYLCASSTGGGGRETQYFGPGTRLLVL.